The present T cell receptor (beta chain) was sequenced within a study of shared clonotypes between healthy human individuals. V lost 2 bases, J lost 11 bases, and 9 bases lay in between. The CDR3 is 11 residues long. CDR1 and CDR2 (germline): MNHEY, SVGAGI. Naive CD8 isolation took CD45RO-negative cells positively selected for CCR7 and excluded terminally differentiated effector memory CD45RA+ cells. The assay was immunoSEQ multiplex PCR, and TCRdb's table has in-frame clones only and misses some. The sample holds millions of clones, less than 95% seen once. Sequencing was done on a sample of naive CD8+ T cells sorted from blood. This sequence joins TRBV6-5 and TRBJ1-1; a weak D match, TRBD1 (5 bases). This clonotype was sampled from a man aged 18 to 35 in good health. CDR3 sequence: CASSYGGDAFF. Written as DNA, the CDR3 is TGTGCCAGCAGTTACGGGGGGGATGCTTTCTTT.